The 15 T cell receptor beta chains in this list originate from one sample, sequenced in a study of cytomegalovirus exposure and HLA in healthy donors. The PCR ran on 60 Vbeta and 13 Jbeta primers. The table came from immunoSEQ multiplex PCR; TCRdb's copy has only in-frame clones and leaves some out. Among about 200,000 clones listed, 75% to 85% were seen once. The sequencing sample was made of PBMCs. The receptors originated from a woman aged 45-59 years in good health and CMV-seronegative.

The V and J genes are TRBV9 and TRBJ2-7, with 9 bases that match TRBD2. The ends lost 4 bases at V and 3 bases at J; junction bases unmatched: 8. CDR1 and CDR2 (germline): SGDLS, YYNGEE. The CDR3 extends over 15 amino acids. The CDR3 loop reads CASSPRGSGSYEQYF. The CDR3 region has the DNA TGTGCCAGCAGCCCCCGGGGTAGCGGGAGCTACGAGCAGTACTTC.

The genes are TRBV14 and TRBJ2-7; 7 bases line up with TRBD2. V lost 0 bases and J lost 1; bases outside the gene matches: 9. Germline V gene lookup returns CDR1 SGHDN and CDR2 FVKESK. CDR3 length: 17 amino acids. Here the CDR3 reads CASSQEVIAGLSYEQYF. CDR3 nucleotides: TGTGCCAGCAGCCAAGAGGTTATAGCGGGTTTATCCTACGAGCAGTACTTC. Full variable domain (rest looked up from reference TRBV14 and TRBJ2-7): EAGVTQFPSHSVIEKGQTVTLRCDPISGHDNLYWYRRVMGKEIKFLLHFVKESKQDESGMPNNRFLAERTGGTYSTLKVQPAELEDSGVYFCASSQEVIAGLSYEQYFGPGTRLTVT.

The gene calls are TRBV28 and TRBJ1-2, with D perhaps matching TRBD1 (6 bases). CDR1 and CDR2 from the germline V gene are MDHEN and SYDVKM. Trimming pared 3 bases from V and 6 bases from J, leaving 14 bases between. The CDR3 has 14 amino acids. The CDR3 sequence: CASSFDGTPNGYTF. CDR3 DNA sequence: TGTGCCAGCAGTTTCGACGGGACACCTAATGGCTACACCTTC.

The genes are TRBV19 and TRBJ1-2, with D possibly TRBD1 on 5 matching bases. Trimming removed 3 bases from V and 8 bases from J, with 13 bases in between. This CDR3 has 13 amino acids. Germline V gives CDR1 LNHDA, CDR2 SQIVND (reference sequence). Written as DNA, the CDR3 is TGTGCCAGTAGTATCGAAGGGGTACGCGGCTACACCTTC. As protein: CASSIEGVRGYTF.

The J gene is TRBJ1-2, the V gene TRBV5-1, with 8 nucleotides matching TRBD1. The CDR3 covers 14 residues. Trimming cost V 1 base and J 4 bases; bases outside gene matches: 3. CDR1 and CDR2 (germline): SGHRS, YFSETQ. The CDR3 DNA reads as TGCGCCAGCAGCTTGCAACAGGGGGTCTATGGCTACACCTTC. Protein product: CASSLQQGVYGYTF.

The chain employs TRBV18 and TRBJ2-6; TRBD1 agrees at 9 bases. This CDR3 has 17 amino acids. The germline V gene has CDR1 KGHSH and CDR2 LQKENI. The junction had 7 bases not matched to a gene; V was cut back by 3 bases and J by 4 bases. The CDR3, as DNA: TGTGCCAGCTCACCGAGGACAGGGGTCTCAGGGGCCAACGTCCTGACTTTC. Residues: CASSPRTGVSGANVLTF.

The chain uses TRBV28 and TRBJ2-5; 8 nucleotides line up with TRBD1. V trimming: 5 bases; J trimming: 2 bases; junction bases outside the gene matches: 7. The CDR3 has 15 amino acids. Germline-derived CDR1 and CDR2 are MDHEN and SYDVKM. CDR3 nucleotide sequence: TGTGCCAGCAGTGAATCAGGGGGCCCGCAAGAGACCCAGTACTTC. Protein sequence: CASSESGGPQETQYF.

The chain is built from TRBV4-2 and TRBJ2-5, with TRBD2 as a possible D gene (6 bases). The DNA end favors TRBJ2-7, so the J call may be wrong. CDR3 length: 17 amino acids. Germline values: CDR1 LGHNA, CDR2 YNFKEQ. The CDR3 reads CASSQEEAEAGSYEQYF. The CDR3 DNA sequence: TGTGCCAGCAGCCAAGAGGAGGCTGAAGCGGGTTCCTACGAGCAGTACTTC.

This clone turned up a few times. The J gene is TRBJ2-5, the V gene TRBV19; 8 bases fit TRBD1. The V gene end was trimmed by 6 bases and the J gene end by 5 bases; junction bases not matched to a gene: 11. Germline CDR1 reads LNHDA; CDR2 reads SQIVND (reference sequence). The length of the CDR3 is 15 residues. DNA of the CDR3: TGTGCCAGTAGGGCCGGACAGGGCAGATCGGAGACCCAGTACTTC. Its translation is CASRAGQGRSETQYF.

This chain links TRBV6-5 with TRBJ2-7; 8 nucleotides match TRBD1. The CDR3 has 12 amino acids. The V segment lost 5 bases and the J segment 4 bases; nucleotides outside the gene matches: 1. Germline V lookup: CDR1 MNHEY, CDR2 SVGAGI. CDR3 nucleotide sequence: TGTGCCAGCAGTAGACAGGGGTACGAGCAGTACTTC. This gives the protein CASSRQGYEQYF.

The chain employs TRBV28 and TRBJ1-5; D unresolved. V was trimmed by 3 bases and J by 3 bases, leaving 9 bases between them. The CDR3 runs 14 residues. Germline V gene lookup returns CDR1 MDHEN and CDR2 SYDVKM. The CDR3 region is CASSLSYPNQPQHF. CDR3 sequence (DNA): TGTGCCAGCAGTTTGAGTTACCCCAATCAGCCCCAGCATTTT.

This clone was seen only a few times. V usage is TRBV5-6 and J usage is TRBJ1-4; D unresolved. Germline V gives CDR1 SGHDT, CDR2 YYEEEE. The CDR3 extends over 13 amino acids. V was shortened by 2 bases and J by 8 bases, with 10 bases between the two germline ends. Written as DNA, the CDR3 is TGTGCCAGCAGCTTCAACAGATTCGAAAAACTGTTTTTT. It translates to CASSFNRFEKLFF.

The rearrangement joins TRBV4-1 to TRBJ2-7; 10 bases match TRBD1. This CDR3 is 15 amino acids long. J was trimmed by 4 bases and V by 3 bases; bases with no gene match: 6. Germline assignment: CDR1 MGHRA and CDR2 YSYEKL. CDR3 nucleotide sequence: TGCGCCAGCAGCCAGAGCGAGGGACAGGGGTACGAGCAGTACTTC. Amino acids: CASSQSEGQGYEQYF.

In regard to this clone: Its ends do not fully match the called genes, so a read error is possible. V usage is TRBV7-9 and J usage is TRBJ2-7, with D tentatively TRBD1 (6 bases). Germline assignment: CDR1 SEHNR and CDR2 FQNEAQ (reference sequence). This CDR3 has 14 amino acids. The CDR3 sequence: CSSSPDSLFDEQYF. The DNA for the CDR3 is TGTTCCAGCAGCCCGGACAGTCTTTTCGACGAGCAGTACTTC.

This chain links TRBV27 with TRBJ2-5; TRBD1 aligns across 9 bases. CDR1 and CDR2 (germline): MNHEY, SMNVEV (reference sequence). The ends lost 6 bases at V and 4 bases at J; junction bases unmatched: 6. This CDR3 is 14 amino acids long. CDR3 bases: TGTGCCAGCAGCCAAACAGGGGGCGTAGAGACCCAGTACTTC. It specifies CASSQTGGVETQYF.